What follows is one TCR beta chain and its context. The antigen it recognizes is unknown. No base quality values were provided; no much bigger clone lies one nucleotide off. Every donor was a healthy Caucasian. Three pairs of female monozygotic twins, all aged about 18 to 29 years, made up the twin cohort. RNA for TCR libraries was isolated from peripheral blood mononuclear cells. This sample stems from a study of identical twins (dated by TCRdb to the mid-2010s). Notes on the research overall: To test whether fetal clonotypes persist, the study used deep sequencing on TCR alpha and beta repertoires from monozygotic twins, unrelated adults of various ages, and cord blood. To rule out contamination, the twin experiments were replicated at different times with different library preparation protocols. General findings and caveats noted by the study authors: In beta out-of-frame sequences, excess twin sharing was weaker, because having fewer shared sequences lowered the signal-to-noise ratio. Fewer insertions were carried by abundant cord blood beta clonotypes; a weaker similar trend was observed in young adult naive repertoires, while no such trend was observed in memory repertoires. Out-of-frame TCR alpha sharing in monozygotic twins was systematically underestimated by recombination models, whereas sharing between unrelated individuals was in agreement with the recombination models. Compared with coincidental sharing between unrelated individuals, out-of-frame TCR alpha sequences shared between twins had an excess of sequences with low generation probability. Invariant T cells such as MAIT and iNKT could partly confound zero-insertion analyses, although diverse VJ usage argued against such confounding for most clonotypes. Because the same donors could not be followed over many years, the conclusions depended on cross-sectional statistical analysis.

Library construction relied on 5' RACE. The data were produced on an Illumina HiSeq 2000. Template switching added a universal primer binding site, and the final cDNA carried a unique molecular identifier that allowed TCR cDNA molecules to be counted accurately. Specific primers in the conserved constant-segment region were used to synthesize first-strand cDNA for the TCR alpha and beta chains. To control for contamination, every cDNA library was double barcoded, receiving both a SMART-Mk sample barcode and Illumina barcodes. TruSeq adapter sequences and Illumina sample barcodes were added in two successive PCR steps. The TCR alpha and beta cDNA libraries were sequenced on the Illumina HiSeq platform using custom primers. The authors' analysis ran thus. MiGEC was used to process raw reads and extract unique molecular identifiers, and MiXCR was used to find CDR3 positions. Recombination models were inferred per individual with the repgenHMM and IGoR tools using an EM algorithm. The analysis of shared clonotypes was done with the tcR package in R, with sharing normalized by the product of cloneset sizes. To study raw recombination free of thymic and clonal selection effects, out-of-frame nonproductive sequences were analyzed. TCRdb's own reprocessing of the public reads used fastp at Q25 and MiXCR and kept productive beta chains. One record per CDR3 amino acid sequence lists the most common genes and DNA. The authors' filters were not applied to this entry. The sample table contains about 890,000 distinct CDR3 sequences; only one count was recorded for roughly an eighth of them. The ten largest clones capture 1.5% to 2% of the sample.

Here V drops 8 bases and J drops 8 bases, and the junction holds 8 bases not matched to any gene. From cysteine to phenylalanine, the CDR3 is 12 amino acids long. Just the 36-base CDR3 DNA is kept, in frame starting at base 1. CDR1 DFQATT and CDR2 SNEGSKA are derived from the germline V gene (reference sequence). This same sample was also taken into another study, of yellow fever vaccine responses in identical twins. In that second paper, the authors write: According to the authors, in identical twins the way T cells responded to vaccination appeared partly convergent and partly personalized. Focusing on identical twins, the study followed the T cell clones that responded to the vaccine, and did so with precision.

The chain is encoded by TRBV20-1 joined to TRBJ2-1, and TRBD2 aligns with 8 junction nucleotides. Sequencing used PBMCs. The sequence was obtained from a woman younger than 30 in good health. The DNA reads as follows: TGCAGTCGGGGCGGGGGGTTCGATGAGCAGTTCTTC. Translated, this gives CSRGGGFDEQFF.